Below are 10 T cell receptor beta chains sequenced from a single sample in a study of T-cell memory formation after mild COVID-19. TCRdb ran MiXCR on the 5' RACE reads and lists one entry per CDR3 protein. The data hold 550,000 to 650,000 distinct CDR3 sequences, with 15% to 20% observed a single time. Source material: PBMCs or a T cell subset sorted from them (not recorded which). The receptors shown here come from an adult woman who had mild COVID-19 (a few samples of this study predate the infection). Cell type and time point are not known.

This clonotype appeared many times. The CDR3 DNA sequence: TGTGCCAGCAGCCCAGGGGGACCCGGCTATGGCTACACCTTC. This gives the protein CASSPGGPGYGYTF. The rearrangement uses TRBV7-8 and TRBJ1-2; 7 bases map to TRBD1. V was pared by 5 bases and J by 4 bases, with 7 bases of the junction left unmatched. Germline V gene sequence: CDR1 SGHVS, CDR2 FQNEAQ. This CDR3 is 14 amino acids long.

This clonotype was seen a few times. The gene calls are TRBV29-1 and TRBJ2-5, with a weak D call TRBD1 (6 bases). The CDR3 has 14 residues. V lost 3 bases and J lost 4, with 15 bases in between. Germline V gives CDR1 SQVTM, CDR2 ANQGSEA. The CDR3 sequence is CSVELGGRPETQYF. Written as DNA, the CDR3 is TGCAGCGTTGAGTTAGGGGGTCGGCCAGAGACCCAGTACTTC.

A few counts support this clonotype. J is TRBJ2-3 and V is TRBV6-5, with TRBD2 matching over 10 bases. The CDR3 spans 16 residues. V dropped 1 base and J dropped 3; count of bases not matched to a gene: 4. The germline V gene has CDR1 MNHEY and CDR2 SVGAGI. CDR3: CASSYWASGSTDTQYF. The CDR3, as DNA: TGTGCCAGCAGTTACTGGGCTAGCGGGAGTACAGATACGCAGTATTTT.

This rearrangement joins TRBV7-2 to TRBJ1-2, with D unresolved. The CDR3 loop spans 13 amino acids. The germline V and J ends were trimmed by 5 bases and 8 bases, with 15 bases remaining between them. Germline assignment: CDR1 SGHTA and CDR2 FQGNSA. The CDR3 DNA reads TGTGCCAGCAGCGCAAGACCCGTCGGGGGCTACACCTTC. Translating it yields CASSARPVGGYTF.

This clonotype has a count of ten or more. V gene TRBV12-3 or TRBV12-4 combines with J gene TRBJ2-2; 7 bases are a match to TRBD1. This CDR3 contains 14 residues. The V gene end was trimmed by 2 bases and the J gene end by 13 bases; junction bases not matched to a gene: 10. The CDR3, as DNA: TGTGCCAGCAGTTTACCGGGGACAGCCTCCTGGCTGTTTTTT. It translates to CASSLPGTASWLFF.

This clonotype was seen only a few times. This sequence joins TRBV30 and TRBJ1-5; no reliable D call. Germline-derived CDR1 and CDR2 are GTSNPN and SVGIG (reference sequence). The length of the CDR3 is 12 residues. The germline V and J ends were trimmed by 5 bases and 3 bases, with 8 bases remaining between them. CDR3 DNA sequence: TGTGCCTGGTCAGGACCCAATCAGCCCCAGCATTTT. This codes for CAWSGPNQPQHF.

The chain employs TRBV6-5 and TRBJ1-1; D gene unclear. V dropped 0 bases and J dropped 9 bases, with 14 bases sitting between them. The CDR3 spans 14 residues. Per the germline V gene, CDR1 is MNHEY and CDR2 is SVGAGI. Here the CDR3 DNA reads TGTGCCAGCAGTTACTCGAGTGGGCAGGTGAAAGCTTTCTTT. Amino acids: CASSYSSGQVKAFF.

This clonotype was found a few times. The chain combines TRBV7-8 with TRBJ2-4, with TRBD2 matching over 10 bases. The CDR3 covers 18 residues. Trimming removed 2 bases from V and 2 bases from J; junction bases left unmatched: 9. The germline V gene encodes CDR1 SGHVS and CDR2 FQNEAQ. The CDR3 loop is CASSLMRAGGGTKNIQYF. The CDR3 DNA sequence: TGTGCCAGCAGCTTAATGCGAGCGGGAGGGGGGACCAAAAACATTCAGTACTTC.

The V call is TRBV19, the J call TRBJ1-3; 8 bases are a match to TRBD1. Germline trimming cut 5 bases from V and 7 bases from J; bases unmatched to any gene: 16. CDR3 size: 17 residues. CDR1 is LNHDA and CDR2 is SQIVND in the germline V gene (reference sequence). CDR3 amino acids: CASSRRNDRGSVNTIYF. The CDR3 coding sequence is TGTGCCAGTAGTCGCCGAAACGACAGGGGAAGTGTCAACACCATATATTTT.

The rearrangement links TRBV3-1 to TRBJ1-2; D is perhaps TRBD1 (5 bases). There are 14 residues in the CDR3. Germline V gene sequence: CDR1 LGHDT, CDR2 YNNKEL (reference sequence). V was cut by 1 base and J by 6 bases, with 12 bases left in between. The CDR3 sequence is CASSQGLTGNGYTF. In DNA form, the CDR3 reads TGTGCCAGCAGCCAAGGACTAACAGGCAATGGCTACACCTTC.